The 2 T cell receptor beta chains reported below all come from one sample, sequenced in a study of quantifying T cell responses using KT2 cells. Study as a whole: TCR alpha and beta constant-region primers primed reverse transcription of RNA.

An oligo carrying a UMI was ligated to the cDNA 3' end. An equimolar mix of RC1.1 and RC1.2 primed the beta chain across TRBC1 and TRBC2. From the UMI-ligation and nested PCR reads, TCRdb called clonotypes with MiXCR, one entry per CDR3 protein. This table holds over 35,000 distinct CDR3 sequences, over 15% found once. Specimen: PBMCs spiked with cells of the T cell clone KT2. Receptors originate from a human donor.

This clonotype appeared a few times. The rearrangement links TRBV5-4 to TRBJ2-1, with 11 bases identical to TRBD2. The CDR3 covers 15 residues. Trimming took 2 bases from V and 9 from J; bases not matched to a gene: 7. The germline CDR1 and CDR2 sequences are SGHNT and YYREEE (reference sequence). CDR3 residues: CASSLRLAGITEQFF. Here the CDR3 DNA reads TGTGCCAGCAGCTTAAGACTAGCGGGAATAACTGAGCAGTTCTTC.

This clonotype has at least ten counts. The rearrangement uses TRBV27 and TRBJ2-1; 10 bases map to TRBD2. Germline trimming cut 3 bases from V and 10 bases from J; bases unmatched to any gene: 9. Germline CDR1 and CDR2: MNHEY and SMNVEV (reference sequence). This CDR3 contains 15 residues. CDR3 sequence reads: CASSFLAGGAEEQFF. CDR3 nucleotide sequence: TGTGCCAGCAGTTTCTTAGCGGGAGGAGCTGAGGAGCAGTTCTTC.